This is a list of T cell receptor beta chains from one sample in a study of blood T cell repertoires in COVID-19. Sequencing used immunoSEQ multiplex PCR; TCRdb keeps in-frame clones, though not all of them. The table records some 240,000 clones, 82% of them present only once. Source material: peripheral blood. These receptor sequences come from a woman in her fifties or sixties with active or convalescent COVID-19. Both conserved end residues are part of each CDR3. A D gene is named only where the DNA matches it firmly. A row's size may be missing; if present it is once, few, many or a size class.

v_gene	d_gene	abundance	j_gene	CDR3aa	CDR3nt
TRBV7-2	-	-	TRBJ1-5	CASSHTGFGQPQHF	TGTGCCAGCAGCCATACAGGGTTTGGTCAGCCCCAGCATTTT
TRBV9	TRBD1	-	TRBJ1-6	CASSVVDRGGDSPLHF	TGTGCCAGCAGCGTAGTGGACAGGGGTGGTGATTCACCCCTCCACTTT
TRBV3-1/TRBV3-2	TRBD1	once	TRBJ1-5	CASSPSGTGQNQPQHF	TGTGCCAGCAGCCCTTCCGGGACAGGGCAAAATCAGCCCCAGCATTTT
TRBV7-2	TRBD2	-	TRBJ2-7	CASSLARDRTSGDSEQYF	TGTGCCAGCAGCTTAGCGCGGGACCGGACTAGCGGGGACAGCGAGCAGTACTTC
TRBV9	TRBD2	-	TRBJ2-2	CASSDGTGGTGELFF	TGTGCCAGCAGCGACGGGACGGGGGGCACCGGGGAGCTGTTTTTT
TRBV9	-	-	TRBJ2-5	CASSAILTPTGSQETQYF	TGTGCCAGCAGCGCTATATTAACCCCGACAGGCAGCCAAGAGACCCAGTACTTC
TRBV7-9	-	-	TRBJ2-7	CASSLASGTYEQYF	TGTGCCAGCAGCTTAGCGAGCGGAACCTACGAGCAGTACTTC
TRBV24-1	TRBD2	-	TRBJ2-1	CATSDAAGGLYNEQFF	TGTGCCACCAGTGATGCAGCGGGGGGCCTCTACAATGAGCAGTTCTTC
TRBV5-8	TRBD1	once	TRBJ2-3	CASSLGAQGWGNTDTQYF	TGTGCCAGCAGCTTGGGGGCACAGGGGTGGGGGAACACAGATACGCAGTATTTT
TRBV3-1/TRBV3-2	-	-	TRBJ1-3	CASSVSGNTIYF	TGTGCCAGCTCCGTCTCTGGAAACACCATATATTTT
TRBV2	-	-	TRBJ1-5	CASSETGLEFDQPQHF	TGTGCCAGCAGTGAAACGGGTCTGGAGTTCGATCAGCCCCAGCATTTT
TRBV6-2/TRBV6-3	TRBD2	few	TRBJ2-3	CASSRLAGGLRPQYF	TGTGCCAGCAGCCGACTAGCGGGGGGCCTAAGACCGCAGTATTTT
TRBV19	-	-	TRBJ1-2	CATAPRTAANYGYTF	TGTGCCACAGCACCTCGGACAGCAGCCAACTATGGCTACACCTTC
TRBV7-8	-	-	TRBJ1-1	CASSLEIPRTNTEAFF	TGTGCCAGCAGCTTAGAAATACCCAGAACGAACACTGAAGCTTTCTTT
TRBV6-5	-	-	TRBJ1-1	CASSLSGTSTEAFF	TGTGCCAGCAGTTTATCCGGGACATCCACTGAAGCTTTCTTT
TRBV3-1/TRBV3-2	-	-	TRBJ1-2	CASSPLRRGDGYTF	TGTGCCAGCAGCCCCCTCAGGAGGGGAGATGGCTACACCTTC
TRBV7-2	TRBD1	-	TRBJ2-7	CASSAAGTGGFYEQYF	TGTGCCAGCAGCGCCGCCGGGACAGGGGGTTTCTACGAGCAGTACTTC
TRBV18	-	-	TRBJ2-7	CASSPRTDYEQYF	TGTGCCAGCTCACCAAGGACAGACTACGAGCAGTACTTC
TRBV12-3/TRBV12-4	TRBD2	once	TRBJ2-3	CASSPGTSRPYF	TGTGCCAGCAGCCCGGGGACTAGCCGACCGTATTTT
TRBV5-1	TRBD1	-	TRBJ1-2	CASSSGDRDGYTF	TGCGCCAGCAGCTCGGGGGACAGGGATGGCTACACCTTC
TRBV5-6	-	-	TRBJ1-1	CASSLQGSLSPNTEAFF	TGTGCCAGCAGCCTACAGGGTTCCCTTTCCCCAAACACTGAAGCTTTCTTT
TRBV6-6	TRBD2	-	TRBJ2-1	CASTAGLAGYNEQFF	TGTGCCAGCACCGCCGGGCTAGCGGGGTACAATGAGCAGTTCTTC
TRBV19	TRBD1	-	TRBJ2-7	CASSTSGQGAREQYF	TGTGCCAGTAGTACGTCGGGACAGGGGGCGAGAGAGCAGTACTTC
TRBV2	-	-	TRBJ1-1	CASSVGPGNTEAFF	TGTGCCAGCAGTGTGGGGCCGGGGAACACTGAAGCTTTCTTT